The T cell receptor beta chain described here comes from a study of blood T cell repertoires in COVID-19. Overall study context: The cDNA or gDNA used as material had been derived from T cells, B-cell-depleted T cells, or PBMCs.

Source study methods: Quantification of nucleated cells was approximated via reference gene primer amplification. The method was immunoSEQ multiplex PCR; TCRdb's version includes in-frame clones alone and lacks a portion of them. V, J and clone size reflect that table, while D and trimming were determined from the DNA. The sample gives about 40,000 clones, over 75% of which show up once; less than 30% is in the top ten. V shed 7 bases and J 7 bases; nucleotides not matched to a gene: 5. Germline-derived CDR1 and CDR2 are LNHDA and SQIVND (reference sequence). The CDR3 runs to 14 residues. The TCR was taken from an older man with active or convalescent COVID-19. The V and J genes are TRBV19 and TRBJ1-4; 11 bases line up with TRBD1. Source material: peripheral blood. CDR3 sequence reads: CASTPGQGVEKLFF. The CDR3 DNA follows: TGTGCCAGTACCCCGGGACAGGGGGTTGAAAAACTGTTTTTT.